This T cell receptor (beta chain) was identified during a study of beta chain features in type 1 diabetes. Study-wide results and caveats: Researchers report that Type 1 diabetes patients had moderately but significantly shorter TCRB CDR3s across all four CD4+ subsets.

The V segment lost 0 bases and the J segment 9 bases; nucleotides outside the gene matches: 8. The CDR3 loop spans 14 amino acids. Per germline, CDR1 MNHEY and CDR2 SVGAGI. A word on this clone: The antigen remains unidentified.

Expressed TCRB transcripts were sequenced, since all the RNA that had been isolated was reverse transcribed. Assay used: immunoSEQ multiplex PCR; TCRdb lists only in-frame clones, some missing. The table has a few hundred thousand clones, over 12% seen once. This chain uses TRBV6-5 with TRBJ2-7, with 7 nucleotides matching TRBD2. The sequenced sample consisted of naive CD4+ T cells from blood. The sequence was obtained from a man aged 18 to 30 with type 1 diabetes. CDR3 DNA: TGTGCCAGCAGTTACTCGACTAGCCTTCTAGGGCAGTACTTC. It codes for CASSYSTSLLGQYF.